This record concerns one TCR beta chain sequence. This clonotype was found a few times. It has no known antigen specificity. Nothing much larger sits one base from this clone, and base qualities are not available. The data were obtained in a study of Graves' ophthalmopathy and Graves' hyperthyroidism (dated by TCRdb to the late 2010s). Background on the whole study: A patient counted as having stable hyperthyroidism if there was no progression to ophthalmopathy within 18 months of follow-up. A discovery set of 100 or so patients (around 45 ophthalmopathy, 55 to 60 stable hyperthyroidism) was enrolled to explore V-J signatures distinguishing ophthalmopathy from hyperthyroidism. In total, 135 blood samples were TCR-sequenced: 43 ophthalmopathy, approximately 80 hyperthyroidism and some 17 hyperthyroidism-to-ophthalmopathy patients. After sampling, hyperthyroidism patients received methimazole starting at 30 mg daily, and ophthalmopathy patients received high-dose intravenous methylprednisolone. An independent validation cohort was composed of 18 hyperthyroidism patients and 17 patients who later progressed from hyperthyroidism to ophthalmopathy. In roughly 6 hyperthyroidism patients, the T-cell repertoires found in thyroid tissue were compared with those found in blood. The study used TCR beta repertoire signatures to distinguish Graves' ophthalmopathy from Graves' hyperthyroidism and to predict progression to ophthalmopathy.

For repertoire sequencing, TCR beta CDR3 regions were amplified from RNA transcripts. A first-round RT-PCR used HTBI primers with the Qiagen OneStep RT-PCR kit, followed by a second-round multiplex PCR, size selection and purification. Libraries were sequenced paired-end with 100 bp reads on an Illumina HiSeq2000. As for the authors' bioinformatics: SOAPnuke was used for read processing, and reads with adapters, uncalled bases, a mean Phred below 15, or no exact constant-primer or identifier match were discarded. High-quality paired reads were merged with COPE v1.2.5. Clonotypes were defined as unique nucleotide sequences and were aligned to IMGT TRB V, D and J references using MiTCR v1.1. Analysis was restricted to V-J combinations with a frequency above 0.0001, which covered approximately 99% of repertoires. A TCR clonal expansion and chaos score per V-J combination was defined as the ratio of F50 clonal expansion to chaos observed in the TCRdist matrix. Welch's t-statistics and random forest were used to narrow the features down to around 12 V-J combinations, which were then fed into a naive Bayes classifier. The similarity between thyroid and blood repertoires was quantified using the Morisita-Horn index. TCRdb trimmed public reads at Q25 via fastp, called clones via MiXCR and kept in-frame beta chains. Rows are combined by CDR3 protein, so each entry shows the most common genes and DNA. Clone size and V and J calls follow TCRdb, not the original study. In all, the sample holds roughly 1.1 million distinct CDR3 sequences, and about 40% of those were seen once. Approximately 10% of the sample lies in the top ten.

Patients with hyperthyroidism were aged 18 to 65 years, had been newly diagnosed, and had a disease duration of less than 2 months. Patients were excluded if they had other autoimmune diseases, uncontrolled infections, pregnancy or lactation. Diagnosis was based on clinical symptoms, serum thyroxine, TRAb, thyroid ultrasound and orbital computed tomography. Trizol reagent was used to extract the total RNA, and its quality was then checked on an Agilent 2100 Bioanalyzer. V was cut back by 7 bases and J by 3 bases, leaving a gap of 10 bases between them. The CDR3 spans 13 residues, from the cysteine through the phenylalanine. Only CDR3 DNA remains: 39 bases, in frame from the first base. General findings and caveats noted by the study authors: In validation, the model predicted ophthalmopathy progression with about 70% sensitivity and approximately 72% specificity; roughly 11 predicted patients were CT-confirmed with GO in a median of around 6 months. Ophthalmopathy was separated from stable hyperthyroidism by the 13-signature model with roughly 90% sensitivity and less than 82% specificity in cross-validation and with 80%/75% in the test set. No statistical method was used to predetermine the sample size, and group allocation was not hidden from the investigators. Most expanded thyroid clonotypes with a frequency above 0.001 also appeared in blood, which suggests that blood repertoires may reflect the immune response in the thyroid.

What was sequenced was peripheral blood or thyroid tissue (not recorded which). The rearrangement combines TRBV12-3 or TRBV12-4 with TRBJ1-5; confidence is insufficient to name the D gene. This receptor was taken from an adult man with Graves' hyperthyroidism. The sequenced DNA: TGTGCCAGCACCCCGGGATTCAATCAGCCCCAGCATTTT. The resulting protein is CASTPGFNQPQHF.